In its sample, the clone carrying this T cell receptor (beta chain) was seen many times. Its antigen remains unidentified. The record originates from a study of blood T cells in healthy people across ages. Next came a second PCR, run for about 6 to 12 cycles, which used a sample-barcoded 5' primer along with a J-beta primer mix. From the 5' RACE reads, TCRdb called clonotypes with MiXCR, one entry per CDR3 protein. The data show 870,000 or so distinct CDR3 sequences, 29% seen once. The J segment lost 3 bases and the V segment lost 6 bases, leaving 5 bases of the junction unmatched. The CDR3 loop spans 13 amino acids. Germline V gives CDR1 SQVTM, CDR2 ANQGSEA. General study points: Measured against age, TCR beta diversity per million T cells decreased in a roughly linear manner.

What was sequenced was blood. V and J are TRBV29-1 and TRBJ2-7; 10 bases map to TRBD1. The receptor comes from a woman aged 80 or older in good health. CDR3 nucleotides: TGCAGCGTCCGGACAGGGGGATTCTACGAGCAGTACTTC. This sequence encodes CSVRTGGFYEQYF.